What follows describes a single TCR beta chain. The sample comes from a study of shared clonotypes between healthy human individuals. Naive CD8 cells lacked CD45RO, underwent positive selection for CCR7 and left out terminally differentiated effector memory CD45RA+ cells. This table comes from immunoSEQ multiplex PCR, and its TCRdb copy is limited to in-frame clones, with some not included. The table has some 580,000 clones, 95% to 98% seen once; the top ten hold around 0.3%. The clonotype was recovered from a man between 25 and 39 years old in good health. Sequenced material: naive CD8+ T cells sorted from blood.

As DNA, the CDR3 is TGTGCCAGCAGAGCGGGACTAGCGGGCCATACGCAGTATTTT. It specifies CASRAGLAGHTQYF. The chain has TRBV6-5 and TRBJ2-3, with 12 bases aligning to TRBD2. Germline V gives CDR1 MNHEY, CDR2 SVGAGI. V lost 6 bases, J lost 7 bases, and 5 bases stayed unmatched. This CDR3 is 14 amino acids long.